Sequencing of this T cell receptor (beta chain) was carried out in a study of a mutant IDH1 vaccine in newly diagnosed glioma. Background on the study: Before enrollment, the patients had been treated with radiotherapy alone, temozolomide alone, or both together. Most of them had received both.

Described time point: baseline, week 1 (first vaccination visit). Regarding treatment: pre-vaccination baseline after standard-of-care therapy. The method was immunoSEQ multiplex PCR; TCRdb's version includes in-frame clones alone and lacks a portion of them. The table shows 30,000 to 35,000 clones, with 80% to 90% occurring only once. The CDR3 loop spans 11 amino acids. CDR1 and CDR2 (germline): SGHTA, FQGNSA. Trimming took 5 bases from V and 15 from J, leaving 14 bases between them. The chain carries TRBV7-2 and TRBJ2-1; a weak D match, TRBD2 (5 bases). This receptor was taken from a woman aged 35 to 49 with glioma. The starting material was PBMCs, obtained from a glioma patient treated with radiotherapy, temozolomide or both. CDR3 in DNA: TGTGCCAGCAGCCAGGACTCCCATCGGTTCTTC. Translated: CASSQDSHRFF.